This TCR beta chain came from a study of Graves' ophthalmopathy and Graves' hyperthyroidism. Many counts were recorded for this clonotype. Its matching antigen is unknown. General study results and limits: The study's model predicted ophthalmopathy progression at approximately 71% sensitivity and about 72% specificity.

Only newly diagnosed hyperthyroidism patients aged 18 to 65, with under 2 months' duration, were enrolled. Orbital computed tomography, together with clinical symptoms, serum thyroxine, TRAb and thyroid ultrasound, was used for diagnosis. The sequenced template was RNA, covering the TCR beta CDR3 region. In the first round, RT-PCR was carried out with HTBI primers, and a multiplex PCR formed the second round. One entry per CDR3 protein, called by TCRdb with MiXCR from the multiplex PCR reads. The profile covers 560,000 or so distinct CDR3 sequences, with under 45% appearing a single time and around 4% taken by the ten largest. The sequenced material came from peripheral blood or thyroid tissue (not recorded which). The source is an adult man with Graves' hyperthyroidism.

The CDR3 nucleotides read TGTGCCAGCAGCTTGGTCACTGAAGCTCGCCGGGAAAACACTGAAGCTTTCTTT. Translated, it gives CASSLVTEARRENTEAFF. The rearrangement links TRBV5-6 to TRBJ1-1, with unresolved D. Germline CDR1 reads SGHDT; CDR2 reads YYEEEE. Between the trimmed V and J ends, which lost 0 bases and 2 bases, there was a span of 20 bases. The length of the CDR3 is 18 residues.